The sequence of this T cell receptor beta chain was determined in a study of cytomegalovirus exposure and HLA in healthy donors. Study at large: Assignment to the Caucasian-associated ancestry cluster applied to 81% of the approximately 400 genotyped donors. Study findings and constraints: CMV serostatus was the sole immune exposure information available. Reports described diagnosis of cytomegalovirus status by the classifier as highly specific and sensitive. In a later analysis, productive TCRs from donors in an Asian-associated ancestry cluster reportedly carried fewer N-insertions than the cohort mean.

Concerning this clone itself: Its antigen is as yet unknown.

PCR used 60 Vbeta primers and 13 Jbeta primers. Here immunoSEQ multiplex PCR was the method, and the copy in TCRdb shows in-frame clones only, minus some. Counted here are about 100,000 clones, 76% occurring once; the ten biggest clones make up 15% to 20%. The CDR3 is made up of 14 amino acids. V was pared by 3 bases and J by 4 bases, with 2 bases of the junction left unmatched. Looked up from germline, CDR1 is SGHTS and CDR2 is YDEGEE. The sequencing sample was made of PBMCs. The sequence derives from a woman aged 60-75 years in good health and CMV-seropositive. The chain recombines TRBV5-8 with TRBJ2-5, with 11 positions matching TRBD2. CDR3 protein: CASSSGLAGETQYF. The DNA of the CDR3 is TGTGCCAGCAGCTCCGGACTAGCGGGAGAGACCCAGTACTTC.